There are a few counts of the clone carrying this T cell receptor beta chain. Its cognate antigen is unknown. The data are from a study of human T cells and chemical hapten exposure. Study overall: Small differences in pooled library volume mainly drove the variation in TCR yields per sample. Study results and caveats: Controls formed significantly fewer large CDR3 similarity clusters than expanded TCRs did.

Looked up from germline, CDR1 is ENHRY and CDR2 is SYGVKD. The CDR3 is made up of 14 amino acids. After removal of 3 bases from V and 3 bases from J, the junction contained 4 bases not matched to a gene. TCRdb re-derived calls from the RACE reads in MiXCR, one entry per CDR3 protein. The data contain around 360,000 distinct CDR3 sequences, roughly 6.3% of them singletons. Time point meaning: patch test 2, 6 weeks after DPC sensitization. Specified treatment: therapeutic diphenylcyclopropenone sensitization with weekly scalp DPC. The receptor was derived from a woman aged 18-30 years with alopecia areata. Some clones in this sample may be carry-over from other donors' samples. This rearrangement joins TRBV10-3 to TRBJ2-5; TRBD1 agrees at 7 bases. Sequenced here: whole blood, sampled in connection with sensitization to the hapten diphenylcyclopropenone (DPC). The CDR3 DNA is TGTGCCATCAGTGAAAAGGACAGGAAAGAGACCCAGTACTTC. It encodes CAISEKDRKETQYF.